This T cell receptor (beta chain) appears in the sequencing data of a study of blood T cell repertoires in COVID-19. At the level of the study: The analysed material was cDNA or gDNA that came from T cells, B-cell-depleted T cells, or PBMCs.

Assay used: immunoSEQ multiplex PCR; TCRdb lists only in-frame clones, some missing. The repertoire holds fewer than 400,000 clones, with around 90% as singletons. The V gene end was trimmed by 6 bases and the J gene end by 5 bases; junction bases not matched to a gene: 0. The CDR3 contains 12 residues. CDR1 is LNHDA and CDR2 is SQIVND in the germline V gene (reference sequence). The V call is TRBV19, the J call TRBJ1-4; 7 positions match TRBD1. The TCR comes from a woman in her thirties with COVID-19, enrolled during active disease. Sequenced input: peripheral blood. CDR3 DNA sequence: TGTGCCAGTAGACAGGGGAATGAAAAACTGTTTTTT. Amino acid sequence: CASRQGNEKLFF.